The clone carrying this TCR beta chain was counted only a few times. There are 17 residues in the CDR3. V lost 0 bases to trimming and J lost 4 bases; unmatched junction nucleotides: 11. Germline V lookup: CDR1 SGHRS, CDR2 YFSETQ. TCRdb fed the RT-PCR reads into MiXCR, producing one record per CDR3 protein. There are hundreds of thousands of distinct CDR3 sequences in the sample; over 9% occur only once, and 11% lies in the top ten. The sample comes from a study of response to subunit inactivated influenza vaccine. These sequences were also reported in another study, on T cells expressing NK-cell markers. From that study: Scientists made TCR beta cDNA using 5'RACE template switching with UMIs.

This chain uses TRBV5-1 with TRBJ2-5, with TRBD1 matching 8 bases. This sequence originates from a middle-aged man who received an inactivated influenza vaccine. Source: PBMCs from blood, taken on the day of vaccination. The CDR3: CASSLDRGVVSGETQYF. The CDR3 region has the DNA TGCGCCAGCAGCTTGGACAGGGGGGTGGTATCGGGAGAGACCCAGTACTTC.